This T cell receptor (beta chain) was identified in a study of T-cell memory formation after mild COVID-19 (dated by TCRdb to the early 2020s). About the investigation overall: TCR sequence clusters from the two donors were found to be largely donor specific. In a couple of donors, T-cell clones that expanded and contracted after mild COVID-19 were tracked by sequencing TCRalpha and TCRbeta repertoires over time. The cohort comprised two young, previously healthy adult volunteers, one female and one male. Findings and caveats that apply to the study as a whole: Contracting CD4+ clones were found mainly in CM and EM memory subsets, while CD8+ clones were enriched in EMRA. The study included only a couple of mild cases, and larger cohorts that include severe cases with pre-infection samples were judged to be necessary. The second-wave clones that peaked on day 37 were not confirmed to be SARS-CoV-2 specific. Some responding clones were detected in pre-infection memory, suggesting pre-existing cross-reactive memory T cells joined the SARS-CoV-2 response. Clones that contracted from day 15 to 85 showed balanced CD4/CD8 phenotypes, whereas a second wave of clones that expanded from day 15 to 37 leaned towards CD4+.

Notes on this clonotype: This clone's antigen is unknown. Per-base quality was not reported, and no clone a single base away is much larger than it.

Taken from cysteine to phenylalanine, the CDR3 has 15 residues. CDR3 DNA is the only sequence kept; it has 45 bases, read in frame from the first base. The germline V gene provides CDR1 MNHEY and CDR2 SVGEGT. For this chain, trimming is 0 bases at the V end and 4 bases at the J end, and the number of junction bases without a gene match is 5. Instrument on record: Illumina NovaSeq 6000. cDNA libraries for TCRalpha and TCRbeta were prepared by 5'RACE using constant-segment primers, with sample barcodes and unique molecular identifiers added. RNA was extracted from every sample with Trizol reagent. Library amplification was performed in two PCR steps, and a second sample barcode and Illumina TruSeq adapters were introduced in the second step. The libraries were sequenced on an Illumina NovaSeq using 2 x 150 bp paired-end reads. The source study handled its data this way. Demultiplexing of reads and collapsing into UMI-guided consensus sequences were performed with migec v1.2.7. Using mixcr v2.1.11, UMI consensuses were aligned to TRA and TRB V and J templates and then assembled into clonotypes. A clonotype was counted as expanded or contracted only when both edgeR and NoisET called the clonotype significant, with the noise models trained on biological replicates. edgeR calls used a false discovery rate-adjusted p below 0.01 and a log2 fold-change threshold of 1. PCA with hierarchical clustering of max-normalized trajectories of the 1000 most abundant clonotypes was used as exploratory dynamics analysis. Separately sequenced CD4+ and CD8+ repertoires were used to assign the CD4 or CD8 phenotype of responding clones. TCRdb applied fastp at Q25 and MiXCR to the public reads, then kept only in-frame beta chains. For every CDR3 protein sequence, its rows merge into one entry that carries the most common genes and DNA. These V and J calls rely on TCRdb rather than the paper's analysis. The sample yields some 250,000 distinct CDR3 sequences; more than 15% were counted once. The ten largest account for 23% of the sample.

Ficoll-Paque density gradient centrifugation was used to isolate PBMCs. The sequence joins TRBV6-2 or TRBV6-3 to TRBJ1-2; 7 nucleotides in the junction match TRBD1. This clonotype originated in a man aged 18 to 35 who had mild COVID-19 (a few samples of this study predate the infection). The sample titles of this study are shuffled in the database, so cell type and time point are left out; the donor was told from shared clones. The sample comprised PBMCs or a T cell subset sorted from them (not recorded which). CDR3 protein: CASSYSTGSLYGYTF. The DNA is as follows: TGTGCCAGCAGTTACTCGACAGGGTCCCTCTATGGCTACACCTTC.